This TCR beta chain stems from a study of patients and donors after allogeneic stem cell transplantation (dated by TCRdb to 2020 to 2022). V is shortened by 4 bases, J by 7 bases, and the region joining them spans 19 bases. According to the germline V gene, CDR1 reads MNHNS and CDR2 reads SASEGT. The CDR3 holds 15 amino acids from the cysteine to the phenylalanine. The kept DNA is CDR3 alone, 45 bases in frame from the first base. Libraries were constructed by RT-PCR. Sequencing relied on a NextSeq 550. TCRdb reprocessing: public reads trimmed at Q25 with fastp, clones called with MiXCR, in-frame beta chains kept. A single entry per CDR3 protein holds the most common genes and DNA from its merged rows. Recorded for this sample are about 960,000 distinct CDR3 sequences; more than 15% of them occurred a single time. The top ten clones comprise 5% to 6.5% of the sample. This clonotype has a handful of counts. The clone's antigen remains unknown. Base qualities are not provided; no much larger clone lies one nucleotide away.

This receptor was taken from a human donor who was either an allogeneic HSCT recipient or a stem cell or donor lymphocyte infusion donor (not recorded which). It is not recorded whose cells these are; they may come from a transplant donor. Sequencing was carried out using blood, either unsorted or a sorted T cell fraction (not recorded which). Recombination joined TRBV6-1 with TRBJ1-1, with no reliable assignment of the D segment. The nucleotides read TGTGCCAGCAGTGTCGACATTCTGTTAAATGATGAAGCTTTCTTT. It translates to CASSVDILLNDEAFF.